Listed below are T cell receptor beta chains from one sample, sequenced in a study of PD-1 blockade in classical Hodgkin lymphoma. Generated by immunoSEQ multiplex PCR, the TCRdb table keeps only in-frame clones and is missing some. The table lists 19,000 or so clones, around 81% of them singletons. The sequencing here drew on peripheral blood mononuclear cells (PBMCs), taken before the fourth cycle of nivolumab. These receptors originate from a human donor with classical Hodgkin lymphoma. CDR3s include the opening cysteine and the closing phenylalanine or tryptophan. Each record gives: V gene, CDR3 protein.

V: TRBV7-8
CDR3: CASSPSPSDHYGYTF

V: TRBV2
CDR3: CASNTASNQPQHF

V: TRBV6-5
CDR3: CAGRQGGSGANVLTF

V: TRBV25-1
CDR3: CASSRAGLRKTEAFF

V: TRBV11-3
CDR3: CASSLSGNTGELFF

V: TRBV4-1
CDR3: CASSQSQDRVNTGELFF

V: TRBV9
CDR3: CASSVVGFGSNTGELFF

V: TRBV30
CDR3: CAWSALQKKAKNIQYF

V: TRBV4-1
CDR3: CASSLARGTDTQYF

V: TRBV21-1
CDR3: CASKGVGGTGELFF

V: TRBV19
CDR3: CASSMGQGNTEAFF

V: TRBV29-1
CDR3: CSVENLTSGGTDTQYF

V: TRBV10-1
CDR3: CASSHPGATRETQYF

V: TRBV9
CDR3: CASSGQQDNEQFF

V: TRBV28
CDR3: CASSLRGGTDTQYF

V: TRBV4-1
CDR3: CASRLLLRAGETQYF

V: TRBV19
CDR3: CASSRGTGGFYEQYF

V: TRBV14
CDR3: CASSLEPGGLWEQYF